The rows below give T cell receptor beta chains drawn from one sample of a study of cytomegalovirus exposure and HLA in healthy donors. Profiled with immunoSEQ multiplex PCR; TCRdb holds only in-frame clones, not every one. The data hold about 130,000 clones, with roughly 87% observed a single time. Sequences were obtained from PBMCs. All receptors come from a woman under 30 in good health and CMV-seronegative. Each CDR3 is given with its conserved first and last residue. The D gene is left open where the match is weak. The size entry is marked missing in some rows and otherwise reads once, few, many or a size class.

TRBV29-1	TRBJ2-3	NA	NA	TGCAGCGTTGAAGGCAGGTTCACAGATACGCAGTATTTT	CSVEGRFTDTQYF
TRBV6-1	TRBJ1-5	NA	NA	TGTGCCAGCAGTGAGGAGGGAATTCCTCACTTTGGCAATCAGCCCCAGCATTTT	CASSEEGIPHFGNQPQHF
TRBV19	TRBJ1-2	TRBD1	NA	TGTGCCAGTAGTATGTTCAGGGGGGACTATGGCTACACCTTC	CASSMFRGDYGYTF
TRBV4-1	TRBJ1-2	TRBD1	NA	TGCGCCAGCAGCCAAGGTTCCCAGGGACAGGGGAACTATGGCTACACCTTC	CASSQGSQGQGNYGYTF
TRBV13	TRBJ2-4	TRBD1	NA	TGTGCCAGCAGCTTGACAGGGGCCGGGACTGGAAACATTCAGTACTTC	CASSLTGAGTGNIQYF
TRBV15	TRBJ2-4	TRBD2	NA	TGTGCCACCAGCTCCGTAAGACTAGCGGGGTATAAGGGTCCCAAAAACATTCAGTACTTC	CATSSVRLAGYKGPKNIQYF
TRBV7-9	TRBJ2-7	TRBD1	NA	TGTGCCAGCCGGGGGACAGGAGCCTACGAGCAGTACTTC	CASRGTGAYEQYF
TRBV7-8	TRBJ2-5	TRBD2	NA	TGTGCCAGCAGCCGTAGCGGGGGAGGACAAGAGACCCAGTACTTC	CASSRSGGGQETQYF
TRBV7-6	TRBJ2-7	TRBD1	NA	TGTGCCAGCAGCTCCCCACAGGGGTTGGAACCCTACGAGCAGTACTTC	CASSSPQGLEPYEQYF
TRBV9	TRBJ2-7	NA	NA	TGTGCCAGCAGCCTAGGATACGGAGATTACGAGCAGTACTTC	CASSLGYGDYEQYF
TRBV9	TRBJ2-3	TRBD2	NA	TGTGCCAGCAGCGTAGGGTCTAGCGGGGTCACAGATACGCAGTATTTT	CASSVGSSGVTDTQYF
TRBV6-1	TRBJ1-5	NA	NA	TGTGCCAGCAGTGAAGACAGCCGATATAGCAATCAGCCCCAGCATTTT	CASSEDSRYSNQPQHF
TRBV6-6	TRBJ1-3	NA	NA	TGTGCCAGCAGTTATCAGACAGTCTCTGGAAACACCATATATTTT	CASSYQTVSGNTIYF
TRBV15	TRBJ1-5	NA	NA	TGTGCCACCAGCAGTAGGGGGGGGACATGGGGCAATCAGCCCCAGCATTTT	CATSSRGGTWGNQPQHF
TRBV6-1	TRBJ1-4	TRBD1	NA	TGTGCCACCCTGGACAGGGGCGTTGAAAAACTGTTTTTT	CATLDRGVEKLFF
TRBV5-1	TRBJ1-5	NA	once	TGCGCCAGCAGCTTGACGGGAGGGGATCAGCCCCAGCATTTT	CASSLTGGDQPQHF
TRBV15	TRBJ2-1	TRBD2	NA	TGTGCCACCAGCAGAGATGGCACAGAAGTCTTTTGGCATAGCGGGGGGCACTCCTACAATGAGCAGTTCTTC	CATSRDGTEVFWHSGGHSYNEQFF
TRBV27	TRBJ1-1	TRBD1	NA	TGTGCCAGCAGTCCCTGGGACAGGCGGACTGAAGCTTTCTTT	CASSPWDRRTEAFF
TRBV7-9	TRBJ1-3	TRBD1	NA	TGTGCCAGCAGAGAAACAGGGGTCGACACCATATATTTT	CASRETGVDTIYF
TRBV11-2	TRBJ1-1	NA	NA	TGTGCCAGCAGCTTAGAACGGGGATGGAGAACTGAAGCTTTCTTT	CASSLERGWRTEAFF
TRBV13	TRBJ1-1	NA	NA	TGTGCCAGCAGCTTAGAGGTCCGGAGGGGAGCTTTCTTT	CASSLEVRRGAFF
TRBV4-2	TRBJ1-5	TRBD1	few	TGTGCCAGCAGCCGCCTCCTACAGGGGACGGAGCCCCAGCATTTT	CASSRLLQGTEPQHF
TRBV14	TRBJ2-1	NA	once	TGTGCCAGCTCTCTAAACCTGGGGACACATTACAATGAGCAGTTCTTC	CASSLNLGTHYNEQFF
TRBV7-2	TRBJ1-2	TRBD1	once	TGTGCCAGCGCCCTAATACAGGGGGCTGGGGGGGGCTACACCTTC	CASALIQGAGGGYTF
TRBV7-9	TRBJ1-3	NA	NA	TGTGCCAGCAGCTTAGACGGGTTCGGGGGCTCTGGAAACACCATATATTTT	CASSLDGFGGSGNTIYF
TRBV6-1	TRBJ1-5	NA	NA	TGTGCCAGCACGGGGGGCAATCAGCCCCAGCATTTT	CASTGGNQPQHF
TRBV4-1	TRBJ1-2	NA	few	TGCGCCAGCAGCCCTATCGGGGGGTACTATGGCTACACCTTC	CASSPIGGYYGYTF
TRBV11-2	TRBJ2-7	TRBD2	NA	TGTGCCAGCTGCCGGGAGGACCTCTACGAGCAGTACTTC	CASCREDLYEQYF
TRBV18	TRBJ2-7	TRBD1	NA	TGTGCCAGCTCGCTTGGGGACAGGGACTACGAGCAGTACTTC	CASSLGDRDYEQYF
TRBV13	TRBJ2-2	NA	once	TGTGCCAGCAGCCCACAGCCAGCCGGGGAGCTGTTTTTT	CASSPQPAGELFF
TRBV7-6	TRBJ2-5	TRBD1	once	TGTGCCAGCAGAAAGACAGGGGGCGGTGGGACCCAGTACTTC	CASRKTGGGGTQYF
TRBV6-1	TRBJ2-5	NA	NA	TGTGCCAGCAGTTGGACTCGTGGGCAGACCCAGTACTTC	CASSWTRGQTQYF
TRBV5-6	TRBJ2-1	TRBD1	NA	TGTGCCAGCAGCGGACGGACAGGGCTATCCTACAATGAGCAGTTCTTC	CASSGRTGLSYNEQFF
TRBV11-2	TRBJ2-1	TRBD2	NA	TGTGCCAGCAGTCTTAGCCCCCAGCGGGGGGGCGTACAAGGTGAGCAGTTCTTC	CASSLSPQRGGVQGEQFF
TRBV6-1	TRBJ1-3	NA	NA	TGTGCCAGCAGTGAGATCGGCTCTGGAAACACCATATATTTT	CASSEIGSGNTIYF
TRBV5-4	TRBJ2-5	TRBD2	once	TGTGCCAGCAGCTTGGACGGTAGCGGGGGGGGACAAGAGACCCAGTACTTC	CASSLDGSGGGQETQYF
TRBV13	TRBJ1-3	TRBD1	few	TGTGCCAGCAGCCCCCCAACTCGACAGGGAAACACTTTT	CASSPPTRQGNTF
TRBV7-8	TRBJ1-1	NA	NA	TGTGCCAGCAGCTTAGAGGGGTATAGGAACACTGAAGCTTTCTTT	CASSLEGYRNTEAFF
TRBV27	TRBJ2-1	TRBD2	NA	TGTGCCAGCCGGGGGGGGAGCAATGAGCAGTTCTTC	CASRGGSNEQFF
TRBV15	TRBJ2-5	NA	NA	TGTGCCACCAGCAGAGATCTTGCAGGGGAGACCCAGTACTTC	CATSRDLAGETQYF
TRBV11-1	TRBJ2-3	NA	NA	TGTGCCAGCAGCAAGGGAGGCGGCAGCACAGATACGCAGTATTTT	CASSKGGGSTDTQYF
TRBV5-1	TRBJ1-1	TRBD1	NA	TGCGCCAGCAGCGCGCAGGGGGCCCTTCTAAACACTGAAGCTTTCTTT	CASSAQGALLNTEAFF
TRBV19	TRBJ1-4	NA	NA	TGTGCCAGTACCATAAACATAGGGGCGAATAGTGAAAAACTGTTTTTT	CASTINIGANSEKLFF
TRBV11-2	TRBJ2-3	TRBD2	NA	TGTGCCAGCAGTTCTACTAGCGGGGGGCTCACAGATACGCAGTATTTT	CASSSTSGGLTDTQYF
TRBV9	TRBJ1-4	NA	NA	TGTGCCAGCAGCGTACGGACTAATGAAAAACTGTTTTTT	CASSVRTNEKLFF
TRBV7-9	TRBJ2-2	NA	NA	TGTGCCAGCAAGGGGCAGGGGAACACCGGGGAGCTGTTTTTT	CASKGQGNTGELFF
TRBV5-1	TRBJ2-2	TRBD1	NA	TGCGCCAGCAGTGTTGGACAGGCACGGCGCACCGGGGAGCTGTTTTTT	CASSVGQARRTGELFF
TRBV23-1	TRBJ2-3	NA	once	TGCGCCAGCAGTCTATTAATATGGCCCTGGTATTTT	CASSLLIWPWYF
TRBV10-1	TRBJ2-3	TRBD1	NA	TGCGCCAGCAGTGAGTCGACGACAGGGGGATTAGGCGATACGCAGTATTTT	CASSESTTGGLGDTQYF
TRBV21-1	TRBJ1-1	NA	NA	TGTGCCAGCAGTACAATTCGCACTGAAGCTTTCTTT	CASSTIRTEAFF
TRBV9	TRBJ2-3	TRBD2	NA	TGTGCCAGCAGCGCGCCCGGGGGACTAGCGAGCACAGATACGCAGTATTTT	CASSAPGGLASTDTQYF